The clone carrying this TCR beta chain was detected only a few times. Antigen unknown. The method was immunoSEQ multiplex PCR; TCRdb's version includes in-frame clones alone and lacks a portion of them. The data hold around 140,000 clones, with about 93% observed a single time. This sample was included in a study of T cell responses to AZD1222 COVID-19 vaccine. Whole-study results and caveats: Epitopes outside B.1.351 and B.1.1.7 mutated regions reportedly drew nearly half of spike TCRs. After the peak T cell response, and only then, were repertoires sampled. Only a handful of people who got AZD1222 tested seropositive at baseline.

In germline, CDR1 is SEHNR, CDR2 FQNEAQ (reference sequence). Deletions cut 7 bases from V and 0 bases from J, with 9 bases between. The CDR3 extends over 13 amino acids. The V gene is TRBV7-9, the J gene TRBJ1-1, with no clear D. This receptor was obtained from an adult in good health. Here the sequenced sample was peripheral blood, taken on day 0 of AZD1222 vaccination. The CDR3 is CASKSRLNTEAFF. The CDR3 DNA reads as TGTGCCAGCAAGTCTCGGCTGAACACTGAAGCTTTCTTT.